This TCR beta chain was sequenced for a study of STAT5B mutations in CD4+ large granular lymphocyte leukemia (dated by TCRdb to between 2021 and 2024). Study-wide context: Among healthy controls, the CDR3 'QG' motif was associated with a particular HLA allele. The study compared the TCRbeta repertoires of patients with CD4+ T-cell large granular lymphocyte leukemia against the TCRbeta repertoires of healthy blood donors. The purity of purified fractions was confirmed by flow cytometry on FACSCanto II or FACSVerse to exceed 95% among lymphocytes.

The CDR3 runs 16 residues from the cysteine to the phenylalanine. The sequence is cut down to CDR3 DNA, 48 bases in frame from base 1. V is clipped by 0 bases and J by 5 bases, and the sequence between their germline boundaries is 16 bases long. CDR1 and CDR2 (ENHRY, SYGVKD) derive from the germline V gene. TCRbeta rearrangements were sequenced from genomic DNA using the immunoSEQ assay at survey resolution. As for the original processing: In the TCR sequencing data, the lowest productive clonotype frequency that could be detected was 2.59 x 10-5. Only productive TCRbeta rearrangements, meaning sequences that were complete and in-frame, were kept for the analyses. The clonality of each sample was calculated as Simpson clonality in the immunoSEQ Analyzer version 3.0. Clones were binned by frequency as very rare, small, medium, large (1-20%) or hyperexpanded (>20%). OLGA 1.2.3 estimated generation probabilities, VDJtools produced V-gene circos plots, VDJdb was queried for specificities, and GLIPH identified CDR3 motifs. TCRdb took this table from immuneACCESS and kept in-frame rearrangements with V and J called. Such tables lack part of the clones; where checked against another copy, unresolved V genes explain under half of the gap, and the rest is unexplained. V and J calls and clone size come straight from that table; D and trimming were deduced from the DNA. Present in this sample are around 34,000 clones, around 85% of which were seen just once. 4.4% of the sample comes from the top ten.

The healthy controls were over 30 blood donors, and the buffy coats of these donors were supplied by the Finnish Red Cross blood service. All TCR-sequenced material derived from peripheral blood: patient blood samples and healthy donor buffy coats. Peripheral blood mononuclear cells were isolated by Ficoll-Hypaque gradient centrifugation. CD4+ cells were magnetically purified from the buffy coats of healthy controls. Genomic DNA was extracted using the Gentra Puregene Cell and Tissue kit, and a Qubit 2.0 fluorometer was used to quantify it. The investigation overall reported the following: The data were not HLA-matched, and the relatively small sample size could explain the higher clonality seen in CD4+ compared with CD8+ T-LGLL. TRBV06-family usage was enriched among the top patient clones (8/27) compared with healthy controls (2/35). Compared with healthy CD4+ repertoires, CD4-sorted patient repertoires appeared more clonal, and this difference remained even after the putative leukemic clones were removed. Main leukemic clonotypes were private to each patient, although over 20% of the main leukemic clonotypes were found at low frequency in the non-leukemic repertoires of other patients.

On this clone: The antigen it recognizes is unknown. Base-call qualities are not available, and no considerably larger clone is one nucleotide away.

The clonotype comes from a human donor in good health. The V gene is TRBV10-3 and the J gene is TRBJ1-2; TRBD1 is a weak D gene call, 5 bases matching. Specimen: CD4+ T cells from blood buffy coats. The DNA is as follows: TGTGCCATCAGTGAGTCGGGGCCCCTTCTTGGATATGGCTACACCTTC. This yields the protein CAISESGPLLGYGYTF.